This T cell receptor (beta chain) was observed in a study of control samples from healthy donors and cancer patients (dated by TCRdb to 2020 to 2021). Library prep was done by the immunoSEQ multiplex PCR assay. TCRdb obtained this table from immuneACCESS and retained in-frame rearrangements with V and J assigned. These tables miss some clones; where compared with another copy, unresolved V genes account for less than half of the shortfall, and the remainder is unexplained. This sample comprises about 40,000 clones, roughly 90% of them detected only once. Roughly 3.5% of the sample goes to the ten largest clones. Remarks on this clone: Its antigen has not been determined. It has no much larger one-base neighbor in the sample; base qualities were not kept.

Including the terminal cysteine and phenylalanine, the CDR3 comprises 11 residues. Of the read, only the CDR3 DNA is kept; its 33 bases are in frame from base 1. V gives up 7 bases and J gives up 7 bases, and the segment between their germline ends measures 9 bases. CDR1 and CDR2, looked up from the germline V gene, are SGDLS and YYNGEE. Here the chain combines TRBV9 and TRBJ1-5, with TRBD1 perhaps the D gene, on 6 matching bases. Input material: blood. The TCR was taken from a woman between 45 and 60 years old in good health. The DNA sequence is given as TGTGCCAGCGGAGGGGGACAGCCCCAGCATTTT. It encodes CASGGGQPQHF.